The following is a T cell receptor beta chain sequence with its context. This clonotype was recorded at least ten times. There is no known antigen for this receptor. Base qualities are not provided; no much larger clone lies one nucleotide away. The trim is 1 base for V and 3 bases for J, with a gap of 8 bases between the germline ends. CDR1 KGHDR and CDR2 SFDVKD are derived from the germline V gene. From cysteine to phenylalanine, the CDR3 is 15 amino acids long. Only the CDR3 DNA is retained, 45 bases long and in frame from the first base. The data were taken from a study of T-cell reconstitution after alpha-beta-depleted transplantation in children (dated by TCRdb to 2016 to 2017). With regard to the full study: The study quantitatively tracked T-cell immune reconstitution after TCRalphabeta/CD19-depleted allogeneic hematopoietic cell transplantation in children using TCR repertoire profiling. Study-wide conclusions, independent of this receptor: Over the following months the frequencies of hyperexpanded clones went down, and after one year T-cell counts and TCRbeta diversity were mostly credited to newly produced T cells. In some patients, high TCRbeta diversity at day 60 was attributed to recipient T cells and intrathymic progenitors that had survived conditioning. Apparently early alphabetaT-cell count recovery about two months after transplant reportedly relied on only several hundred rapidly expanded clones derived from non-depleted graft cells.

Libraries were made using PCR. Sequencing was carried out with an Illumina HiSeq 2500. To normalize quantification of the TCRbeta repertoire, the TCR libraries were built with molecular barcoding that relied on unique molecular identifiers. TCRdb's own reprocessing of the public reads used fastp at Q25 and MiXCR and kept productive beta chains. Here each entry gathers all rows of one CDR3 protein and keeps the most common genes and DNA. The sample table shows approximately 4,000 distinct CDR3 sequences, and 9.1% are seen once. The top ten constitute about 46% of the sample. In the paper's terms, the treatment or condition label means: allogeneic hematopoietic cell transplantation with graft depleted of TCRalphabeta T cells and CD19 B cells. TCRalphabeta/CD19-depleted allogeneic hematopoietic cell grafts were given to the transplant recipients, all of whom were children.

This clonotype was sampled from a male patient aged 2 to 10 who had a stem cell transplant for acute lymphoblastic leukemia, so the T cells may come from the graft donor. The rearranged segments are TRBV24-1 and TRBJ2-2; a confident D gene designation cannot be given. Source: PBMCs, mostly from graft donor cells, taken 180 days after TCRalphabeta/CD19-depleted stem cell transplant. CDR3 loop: CATSDLWPDTGELFF. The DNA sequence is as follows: TGTGCCACCAGTGATTTATGGCCCGACACCGGGGAGCTGTTTTTT.